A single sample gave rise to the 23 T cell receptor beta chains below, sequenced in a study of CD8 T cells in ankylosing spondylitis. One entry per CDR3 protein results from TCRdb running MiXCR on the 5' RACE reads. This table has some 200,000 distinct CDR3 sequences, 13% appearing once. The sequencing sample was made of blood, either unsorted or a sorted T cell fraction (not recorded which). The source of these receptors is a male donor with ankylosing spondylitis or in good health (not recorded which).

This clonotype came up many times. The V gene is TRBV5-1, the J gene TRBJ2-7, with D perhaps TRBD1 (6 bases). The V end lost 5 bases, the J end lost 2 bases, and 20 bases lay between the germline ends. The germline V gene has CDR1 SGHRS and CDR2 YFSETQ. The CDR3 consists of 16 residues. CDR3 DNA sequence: TGCGCCAGCAGTTCAGGATGGGCAGGGGAAGCCTACGAGCAGTACTTC. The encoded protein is CASSSGWAGEAYEQYF.

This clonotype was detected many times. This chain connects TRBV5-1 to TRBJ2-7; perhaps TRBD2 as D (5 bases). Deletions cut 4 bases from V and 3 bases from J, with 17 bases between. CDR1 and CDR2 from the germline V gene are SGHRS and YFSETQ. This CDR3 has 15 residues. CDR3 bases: TGCGCCAGCAGCCGTCCAGGAGTTGACTACTACGAGCAGTACTTC. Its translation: CASSRPGVDYYEQYF.

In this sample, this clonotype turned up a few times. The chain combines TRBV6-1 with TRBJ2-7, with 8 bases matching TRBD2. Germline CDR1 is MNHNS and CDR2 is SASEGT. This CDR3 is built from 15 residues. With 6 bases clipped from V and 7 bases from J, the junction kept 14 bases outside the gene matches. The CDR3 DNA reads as TGTGCCAGCAGCCCCAGCACGGGAGGGGGGGTTGAGCAGTACTTC. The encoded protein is CASSPSTGGGVEQYF.

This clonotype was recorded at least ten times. The CDR3, as DNA: TGCAGCGTTGAGGGAAGAGGGAAAGCTGGGGCCAACGTCCTGACTTTC. Protein product: CSVEGRGKAGANVLTF. The chain carries TRBV29-1 and TRBJ2-6, with D tentatively TRBD2 (5 bases). The V gene lost 3 bases and the J gene lost 2 bases, with 14 bases spanning the gap. This CDR3 is built from 16 residues. The V gene's germline CDR1 is SQVTM and CDR2 ANQGSEA.

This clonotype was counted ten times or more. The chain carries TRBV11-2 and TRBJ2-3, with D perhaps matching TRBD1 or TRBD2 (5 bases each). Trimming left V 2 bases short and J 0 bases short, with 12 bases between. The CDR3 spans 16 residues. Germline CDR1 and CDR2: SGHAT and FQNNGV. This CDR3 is CASSLIQGASTDTQYF. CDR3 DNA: TGTGCCAGCAGCTTAATCCAGGGAGCCAGCACAGATACGCAGTATTTT. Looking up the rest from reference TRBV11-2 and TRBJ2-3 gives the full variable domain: EAGVAQSPRYKIIEKRQSVAFWCNPISGHATLYWYQQILGQGPKLLIQFQNNGVVDDSQLPKDRFSAERLKGVDSTLKIQPAKLEDSAVYLCASSLIQGASTDTQYFGPGTRLTVL.

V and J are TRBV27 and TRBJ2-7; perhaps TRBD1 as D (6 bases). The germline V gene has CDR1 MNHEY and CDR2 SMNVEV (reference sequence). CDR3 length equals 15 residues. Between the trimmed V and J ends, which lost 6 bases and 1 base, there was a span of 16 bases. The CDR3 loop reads CASRPTQRGSYEQYF. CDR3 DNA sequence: TGTGCCAGCAGGCCCACCCAGAGGGGGTCCTACGAGCAGTACTTC.

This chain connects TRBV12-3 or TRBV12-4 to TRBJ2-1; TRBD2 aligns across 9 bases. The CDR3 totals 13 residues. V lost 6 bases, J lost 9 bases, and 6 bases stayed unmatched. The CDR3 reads CASSGTSLGEQFF. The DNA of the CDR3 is TGTGCCAGCAGCGGGACTAGCTTGGGTGAGCAGTTCTTC.

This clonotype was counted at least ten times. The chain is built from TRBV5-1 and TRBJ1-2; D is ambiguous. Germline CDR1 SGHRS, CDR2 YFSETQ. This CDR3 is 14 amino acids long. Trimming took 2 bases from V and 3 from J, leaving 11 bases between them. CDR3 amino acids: CASSFPGRDYGYTF. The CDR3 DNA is TGCGCCAGCAGCTTCCCTGGACGGGACTATGGCTACACCTTC.

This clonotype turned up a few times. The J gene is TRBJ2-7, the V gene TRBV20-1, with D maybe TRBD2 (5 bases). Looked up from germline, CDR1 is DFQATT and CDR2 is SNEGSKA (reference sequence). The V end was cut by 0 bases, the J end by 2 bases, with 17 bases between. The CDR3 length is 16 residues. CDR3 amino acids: CSARDYGLAGTYEQYF. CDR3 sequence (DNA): TGCAGTGCTAGAGATTACGGGCTAGCCGGCACCTACGAGCAGTACTTC.

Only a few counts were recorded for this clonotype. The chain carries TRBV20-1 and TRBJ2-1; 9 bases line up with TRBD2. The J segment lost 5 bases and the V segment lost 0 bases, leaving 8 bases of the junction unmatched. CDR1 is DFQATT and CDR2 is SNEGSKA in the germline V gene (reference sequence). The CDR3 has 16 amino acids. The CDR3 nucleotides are TGCAGTGCTAGAGAAATAATCGGGACTAGCCACAATGAGCAGTTCTTC. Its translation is CSAREIIGTSHNEQFF.

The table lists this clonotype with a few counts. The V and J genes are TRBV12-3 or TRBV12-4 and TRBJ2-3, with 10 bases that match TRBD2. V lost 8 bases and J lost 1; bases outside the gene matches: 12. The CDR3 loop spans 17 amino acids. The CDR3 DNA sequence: TGTGCCAGCCTTGTAATAGCGGGGGGCTCTGGCACAGATACGCAGTATTTT. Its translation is CASLVIAGGSGTDTQYF.

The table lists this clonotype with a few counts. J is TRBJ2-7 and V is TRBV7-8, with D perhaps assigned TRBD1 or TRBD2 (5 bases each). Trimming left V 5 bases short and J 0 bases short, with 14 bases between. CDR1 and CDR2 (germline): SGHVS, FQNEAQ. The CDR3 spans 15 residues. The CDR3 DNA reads TGTGCCAGCAGCGGGTCATCGGGACCCTCCTACGAGCAGTACTTC. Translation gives CASSGSSGPSYEQYF.

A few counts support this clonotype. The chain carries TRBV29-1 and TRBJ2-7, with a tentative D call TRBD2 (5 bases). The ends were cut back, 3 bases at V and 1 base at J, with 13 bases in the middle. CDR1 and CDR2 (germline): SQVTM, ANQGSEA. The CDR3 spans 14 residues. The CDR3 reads CSVEMAGGSYEQYF. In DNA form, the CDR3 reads TGCAGCGTTGAGATGGCAGGAGGATCCTACGAGCAGTACTTC.

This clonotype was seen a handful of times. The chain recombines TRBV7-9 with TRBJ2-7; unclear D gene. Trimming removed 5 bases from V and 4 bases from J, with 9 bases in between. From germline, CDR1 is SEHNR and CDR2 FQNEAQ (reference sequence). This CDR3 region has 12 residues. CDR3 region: CASSLYGYEQYF. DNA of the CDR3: TGTGCCAGCAGCCTCTACGGATACGAGCAGTACTTC.

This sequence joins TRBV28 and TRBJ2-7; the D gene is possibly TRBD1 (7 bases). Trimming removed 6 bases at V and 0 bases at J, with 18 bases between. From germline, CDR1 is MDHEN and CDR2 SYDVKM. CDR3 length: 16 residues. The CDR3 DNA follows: TGTGCCAGCAGCTCGAATACAGGGGAGGACTCCTACGAGCAGTACTTC. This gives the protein CASSSNTGEDSYEQYF.

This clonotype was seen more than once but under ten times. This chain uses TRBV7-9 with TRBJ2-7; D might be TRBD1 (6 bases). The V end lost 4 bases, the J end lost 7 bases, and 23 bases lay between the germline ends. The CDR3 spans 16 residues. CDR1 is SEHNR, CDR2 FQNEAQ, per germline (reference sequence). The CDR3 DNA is TGTGCCAGCAGCTCCTGGACAGTCGGTGACCCTGAGGAGCAGTACTTC. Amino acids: CASSSWTVGDPEEQYF. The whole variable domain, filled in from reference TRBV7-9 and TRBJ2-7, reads DTGVSQNPRHKITKRGQNVTFRCDPISEHNRLYWYRQTLGQGPEFLTYFQNEAQLEKSRLLSDRFSAERPKGSFSTLEIQRTEQGDSAMYLCASSSWTVGDPEEQYFGPGTRLTVT.

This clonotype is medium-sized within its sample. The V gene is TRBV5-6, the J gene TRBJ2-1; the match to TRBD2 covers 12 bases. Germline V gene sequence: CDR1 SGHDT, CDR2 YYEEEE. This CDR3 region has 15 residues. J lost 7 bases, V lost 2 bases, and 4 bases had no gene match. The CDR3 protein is CASSFGLAGGNEQFF. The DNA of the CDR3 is TGTGCCAGCAGCTTCGGGCTAGCGGGAGGGAATGAGCAGTTCTTC.

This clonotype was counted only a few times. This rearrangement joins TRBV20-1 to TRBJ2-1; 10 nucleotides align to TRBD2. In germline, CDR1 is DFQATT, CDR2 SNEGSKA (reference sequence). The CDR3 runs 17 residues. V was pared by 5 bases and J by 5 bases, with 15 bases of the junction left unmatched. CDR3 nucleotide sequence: TGCAGTGCTCAGAGCTTATCCGGGACTAGCGCTAACAATGAGCAGTTCTTC. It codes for CSAQSLSGTSANNEQFF.

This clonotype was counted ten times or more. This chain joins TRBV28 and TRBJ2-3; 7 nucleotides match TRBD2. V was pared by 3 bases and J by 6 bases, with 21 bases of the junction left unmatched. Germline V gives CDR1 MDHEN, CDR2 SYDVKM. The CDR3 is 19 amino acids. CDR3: CASSFRSPPLGGSPDTQYF. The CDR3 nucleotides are TGTGCCAGCAGTTTCCGGTCACCCCCACTTGGCGGGAGCCCCGATACGCAGTATTTT.

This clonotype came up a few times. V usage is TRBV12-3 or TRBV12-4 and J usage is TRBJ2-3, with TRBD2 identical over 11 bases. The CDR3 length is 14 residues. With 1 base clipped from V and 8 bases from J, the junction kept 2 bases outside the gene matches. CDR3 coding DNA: TGTGCCAGCAGTTTAGGTCTAGCGGGAGGTACGCAGTATTTT. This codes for CASSLGLAGGTQYF.

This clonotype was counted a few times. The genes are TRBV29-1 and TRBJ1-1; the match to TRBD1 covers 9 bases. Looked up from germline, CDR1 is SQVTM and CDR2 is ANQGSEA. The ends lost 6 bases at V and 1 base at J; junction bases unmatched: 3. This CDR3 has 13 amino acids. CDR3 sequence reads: CSVPGQGNTEAFF. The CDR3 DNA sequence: TGCAGCGTCCCGGGACAGGGGAACACTGAAGCTTTCTTT.

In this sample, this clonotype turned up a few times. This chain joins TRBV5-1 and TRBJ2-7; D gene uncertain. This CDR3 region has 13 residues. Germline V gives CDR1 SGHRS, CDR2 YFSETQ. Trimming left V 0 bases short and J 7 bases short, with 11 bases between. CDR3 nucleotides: TGCGCCAGCAGCTTGGAGGCGGTAACTGAGCAGTACTTC. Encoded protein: CASSLEAVTEQYF.

The CDR3 DNA sequence: TGCAGTGCCCCGGCGATTGATGAGCAGTTCTTC. Its protein is CSAPAIDEQFF. The chain employs TRBV20-1 and TRBJ2-1, with D unclear. Trimming cost V 6 bases and J 8 bases, with 11 bases left between them. The CDR3 covers 11 residues. From germline, CDR1 is DFQATT and CDR2 SNEGSKA (reference sequence).